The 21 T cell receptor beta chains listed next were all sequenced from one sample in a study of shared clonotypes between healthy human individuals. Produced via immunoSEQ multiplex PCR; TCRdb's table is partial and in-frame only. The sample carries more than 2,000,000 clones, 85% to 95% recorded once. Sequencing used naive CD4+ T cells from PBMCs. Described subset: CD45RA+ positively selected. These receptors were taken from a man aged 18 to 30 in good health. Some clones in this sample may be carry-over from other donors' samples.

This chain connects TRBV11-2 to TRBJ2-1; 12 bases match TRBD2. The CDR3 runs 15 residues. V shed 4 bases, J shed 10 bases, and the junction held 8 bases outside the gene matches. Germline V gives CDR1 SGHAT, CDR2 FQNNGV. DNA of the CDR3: TGTGCCAGCAGCTCGACGCTCGGACTAGCGGGAGAGCAGTTCTTC. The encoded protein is CASSSTLGLAGEQFF.

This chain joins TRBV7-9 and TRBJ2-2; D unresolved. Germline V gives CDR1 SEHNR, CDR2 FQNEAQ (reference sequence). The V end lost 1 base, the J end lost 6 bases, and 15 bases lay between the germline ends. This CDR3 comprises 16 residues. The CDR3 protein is CASSLVGQVPSGELFF. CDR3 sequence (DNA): TGTGCCAGCAGCTTAGTCGGGCAGGTACCATCCGGGGAGCTGTTTTTT.

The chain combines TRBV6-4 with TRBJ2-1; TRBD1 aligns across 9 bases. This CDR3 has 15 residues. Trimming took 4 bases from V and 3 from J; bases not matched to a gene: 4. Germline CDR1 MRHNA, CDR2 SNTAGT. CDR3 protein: CASSAGTGYYNEQFF. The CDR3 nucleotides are TGTGCCAGCAGTGCCGGGACAGGGTACTACAATGAGCAGTTCTTC.

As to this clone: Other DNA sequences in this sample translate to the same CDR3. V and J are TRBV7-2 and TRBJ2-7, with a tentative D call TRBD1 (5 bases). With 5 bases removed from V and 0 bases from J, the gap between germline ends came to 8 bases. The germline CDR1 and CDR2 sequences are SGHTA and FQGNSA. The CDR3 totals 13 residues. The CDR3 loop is CASSQGPSYEQYF. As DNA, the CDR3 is TGTGCCAGCAGCCAGGGCCCCTCCTACGAGCAGTACTTC.

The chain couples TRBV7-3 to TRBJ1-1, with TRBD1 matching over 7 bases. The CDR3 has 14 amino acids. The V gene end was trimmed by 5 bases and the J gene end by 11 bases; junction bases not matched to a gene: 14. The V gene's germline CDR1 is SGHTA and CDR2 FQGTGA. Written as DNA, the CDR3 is TGTGCCAGCAGCCGAGACCCAGGGGGAGGCAACGCTTTCTTT. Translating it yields CASSRDPGGGNAFF. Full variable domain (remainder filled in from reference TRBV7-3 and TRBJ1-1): GAGVSQTPSNKVTEKGKYVELRCDPISGHTALYWYRQSLGQGPEFLIYFQGTGAADDSGLPNDRFFAVRPEGSVSTLKIQRTERGDSAVYLCASSRDPGGGNAFFGQGTRLTVV.

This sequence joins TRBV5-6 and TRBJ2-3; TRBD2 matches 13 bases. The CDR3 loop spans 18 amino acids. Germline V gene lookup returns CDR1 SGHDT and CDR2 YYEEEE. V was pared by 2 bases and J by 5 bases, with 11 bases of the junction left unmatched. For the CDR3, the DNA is TGTGCCAGCAGCTTCTTGCCCGGGACTAGCGGGAAGCTAGATACGCAGTATTTT. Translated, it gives CASSFLPGTSGKLDTQYF.

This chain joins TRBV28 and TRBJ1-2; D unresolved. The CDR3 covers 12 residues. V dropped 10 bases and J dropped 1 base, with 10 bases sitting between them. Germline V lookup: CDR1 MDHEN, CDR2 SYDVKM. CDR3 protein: CATTTSNYGYTF. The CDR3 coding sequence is TGTGCCACCACGACAAGTAACTATGGCTACACCTTC.

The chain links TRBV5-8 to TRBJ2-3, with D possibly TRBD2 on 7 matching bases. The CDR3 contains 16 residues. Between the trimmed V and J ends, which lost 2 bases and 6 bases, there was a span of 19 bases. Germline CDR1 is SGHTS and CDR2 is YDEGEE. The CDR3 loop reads CASSLRGGGRRDTQYF. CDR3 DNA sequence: TGTGCCAGCAGCTTACGCGGGGGCGGGAGAAGGGATACGCAGTATTTT.

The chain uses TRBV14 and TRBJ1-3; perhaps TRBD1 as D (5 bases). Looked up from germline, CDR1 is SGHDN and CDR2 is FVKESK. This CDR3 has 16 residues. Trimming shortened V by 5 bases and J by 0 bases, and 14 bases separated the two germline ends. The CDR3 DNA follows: TGTGCCAGCAGCTTCGGAGGGGCTCTCTCTGGAAACACCATATATTTT. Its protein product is CASSFGGALSGNTIYF.

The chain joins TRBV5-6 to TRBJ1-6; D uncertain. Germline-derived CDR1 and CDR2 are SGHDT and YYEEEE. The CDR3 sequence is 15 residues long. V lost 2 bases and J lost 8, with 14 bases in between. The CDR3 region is CASSFTGLRDSPLHF. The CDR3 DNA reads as TGTGCCAGCAGCTTTACCGGGCTCCGCGATTCACCCCTCCACTTT.

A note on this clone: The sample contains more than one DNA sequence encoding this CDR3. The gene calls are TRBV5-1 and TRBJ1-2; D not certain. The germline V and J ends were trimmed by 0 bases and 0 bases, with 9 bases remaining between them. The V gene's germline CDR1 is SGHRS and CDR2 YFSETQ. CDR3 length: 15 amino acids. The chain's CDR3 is CASSLGGIANYGYTF. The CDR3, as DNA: TGCGCCAGCAGCTTGGGCGGTATCGCTAACTATGGCTACACCTTC.

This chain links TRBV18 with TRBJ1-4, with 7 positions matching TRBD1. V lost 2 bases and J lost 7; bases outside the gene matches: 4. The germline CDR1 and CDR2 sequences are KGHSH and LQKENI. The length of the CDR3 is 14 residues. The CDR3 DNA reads TGTGCCAGCTCACCAGGGACAGTGGGTGAAAAACTGTTTTTT. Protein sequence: CASSPGTVGEKLFF. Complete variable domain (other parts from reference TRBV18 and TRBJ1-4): NAGVMQNPRHLVRRRGQEARLRCSPMKGHSHVYWYRQLPEEGLKFMVYLQKENIIDESGMPKERFSAEFPKEGPSILRIQQVVRGDSAAYFCASSPGTVGEKLFFGSGTQLSVL.

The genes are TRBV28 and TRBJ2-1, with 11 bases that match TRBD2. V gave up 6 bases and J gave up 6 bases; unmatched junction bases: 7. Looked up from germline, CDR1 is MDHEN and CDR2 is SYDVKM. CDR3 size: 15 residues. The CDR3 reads CASSLIAGGINEQFF. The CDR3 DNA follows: TGTGCCAGCAGCCTTATAGCGGGGGGGATCAATGAGCAGTTCTTC.

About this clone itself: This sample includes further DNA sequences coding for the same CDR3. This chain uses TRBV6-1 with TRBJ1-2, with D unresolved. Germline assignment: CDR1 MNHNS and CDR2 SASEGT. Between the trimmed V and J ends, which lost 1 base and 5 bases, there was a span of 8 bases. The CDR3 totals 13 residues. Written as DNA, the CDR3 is TGTGCCAGCAGTGAAGTCCGGGGTTATGGCTACACCTTC. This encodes CASSEVRGYGYTF.

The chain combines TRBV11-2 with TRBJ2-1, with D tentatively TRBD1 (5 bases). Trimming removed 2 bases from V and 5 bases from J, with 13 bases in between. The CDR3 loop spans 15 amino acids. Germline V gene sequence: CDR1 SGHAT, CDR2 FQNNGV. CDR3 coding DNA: TGTGCCAGCAGCTTAATAAGGGGCCGCAACAATGAGCAGTTCTTC. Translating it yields CASSLIRGRNNEQFF. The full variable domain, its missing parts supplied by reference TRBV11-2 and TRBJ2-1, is EAGVAQSPRYKIIEKRQSVAFWCNPISGHATLYWYQQILGQGPKLLIQFQNNGVVDDSQLPKDRFSAERLKGVDSTLKIQPAKLEDSAVYLCASSLIRGRNNEQFFGPGTRLTVL.

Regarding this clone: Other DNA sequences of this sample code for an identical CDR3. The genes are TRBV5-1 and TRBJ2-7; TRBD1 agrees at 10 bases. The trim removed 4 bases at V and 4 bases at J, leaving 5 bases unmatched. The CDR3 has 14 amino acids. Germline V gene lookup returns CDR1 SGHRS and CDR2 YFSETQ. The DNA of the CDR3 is TGCGCCAGCAGCCTCCGGACAGGGGGATACGAGCAGTACTTC. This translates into CASSLRTGGYEQYF.

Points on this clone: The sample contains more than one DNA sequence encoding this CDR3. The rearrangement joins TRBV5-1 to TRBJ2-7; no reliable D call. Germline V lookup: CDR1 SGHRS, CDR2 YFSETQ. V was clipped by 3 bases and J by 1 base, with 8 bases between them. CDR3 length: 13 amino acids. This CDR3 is CASSSFGSYEQYF. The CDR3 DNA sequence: TGCGCCAGCAGCTCCTTCGGGTCCTACGAGCAGTACTTC.

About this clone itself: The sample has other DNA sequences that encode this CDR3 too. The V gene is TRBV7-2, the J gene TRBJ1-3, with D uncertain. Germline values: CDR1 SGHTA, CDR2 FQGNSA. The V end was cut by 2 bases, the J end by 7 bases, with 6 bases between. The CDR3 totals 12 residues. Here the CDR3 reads CASSLTGNTIYF. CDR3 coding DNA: TGTGCCAGCAGCTTAACCGGGAACACCATATATTTT.

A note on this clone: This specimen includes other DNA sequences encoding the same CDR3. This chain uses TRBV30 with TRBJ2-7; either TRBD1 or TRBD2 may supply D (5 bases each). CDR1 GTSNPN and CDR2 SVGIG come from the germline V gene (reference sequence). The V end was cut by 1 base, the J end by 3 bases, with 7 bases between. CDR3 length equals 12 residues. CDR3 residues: CAWSEGSYEQYF. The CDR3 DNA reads TGTGCCTGGAGTGAGGGGAGCTACGAGCAGTACTTC.

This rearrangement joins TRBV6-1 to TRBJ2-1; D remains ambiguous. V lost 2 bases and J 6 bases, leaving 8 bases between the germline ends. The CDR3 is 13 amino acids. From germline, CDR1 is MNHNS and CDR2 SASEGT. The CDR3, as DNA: TGTGCCAGCAGTGAATGGAAGGGCAATGAGCAGTTCTTC. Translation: CASSEWKGNEQFF.

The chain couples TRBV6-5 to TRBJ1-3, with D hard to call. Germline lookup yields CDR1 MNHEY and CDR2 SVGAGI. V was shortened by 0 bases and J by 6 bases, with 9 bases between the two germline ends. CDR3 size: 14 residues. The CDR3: CASSYSGAQNTIYF. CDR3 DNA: TGTGCCAGCAGTTACTCAGGTGCCCAAAACACCATATATTTT.